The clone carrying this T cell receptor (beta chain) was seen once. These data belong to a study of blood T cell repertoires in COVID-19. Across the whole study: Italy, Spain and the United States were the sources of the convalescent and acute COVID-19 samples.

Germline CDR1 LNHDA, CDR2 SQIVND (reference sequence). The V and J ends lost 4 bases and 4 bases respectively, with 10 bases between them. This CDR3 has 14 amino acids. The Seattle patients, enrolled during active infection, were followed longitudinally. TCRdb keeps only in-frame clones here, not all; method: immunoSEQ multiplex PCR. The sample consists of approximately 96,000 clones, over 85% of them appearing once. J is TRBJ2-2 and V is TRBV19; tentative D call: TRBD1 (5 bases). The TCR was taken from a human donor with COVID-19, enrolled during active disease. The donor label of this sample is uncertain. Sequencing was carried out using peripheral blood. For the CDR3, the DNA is TGTGCCAGTAGTACAGGGCTTGGCACCGGGGAGCTGTTTTTT. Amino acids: CASSTGLGTGELFF.